This T cell receptor beta chain emerged from a study of blood T cell repertoires in COVID-19. Turning to the study itself: The study drew acute and convalescent COVID-19 samples from the United States, Italy and Spain. Sources were T cells, B-cell-depleted T cells, or PBMCs; the material itself was cDNA or gDNA.

The CDR3 is 15 residues long. The V segment lost 6 bases and the J segment 0 bases; nucleotides outside the gene matches: 6. Germline assignment: CDR1 MDHEN and CDR2 SYDVKM. As processed by the authors: By means of reference gene primer amplification, nucleated cell counts were estimated. The data were produced by immunoSEQ multiplex PCR, yet TCRdb's version contains in-frame clones alone and is incomplete. The DNA gave D and trimming, while V, J and clone size come from that table. This sample carries about 95,000 clones, approximately 80% of them seen once, and the ten largest clones take 20% to 25%.

Source material: peripheral blood. The clonotype originates from a human donor in a cohort sampled during active COVID-19. The chain has TRBV28 and TRBJ2-7; 9 bases fit TRBD2. The CDR3 DNA reads TGTGCCAGCAGCGCCCCTAGCGGGACCTCCTACGAGCAGTACTTC. Translated: CASSAPSGTSYEQYF.